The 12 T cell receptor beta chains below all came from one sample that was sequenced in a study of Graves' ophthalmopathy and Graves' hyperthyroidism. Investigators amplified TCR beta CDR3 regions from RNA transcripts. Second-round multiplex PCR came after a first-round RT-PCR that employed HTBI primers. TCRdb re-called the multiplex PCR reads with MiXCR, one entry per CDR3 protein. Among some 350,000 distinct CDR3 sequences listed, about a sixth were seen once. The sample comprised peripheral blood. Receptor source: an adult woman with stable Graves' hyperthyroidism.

The CDR3 sequence is CASNSGRKAQYF. The CDR3 DNA sequence: TGTGCCAGCAACTCGGGGAGAAAGGCCCAGTACTTC. The rearrangement links TRBV12-3 or TRBV12-4 to TRBJ2-5; D possibly corresponds to TRBD2 (5 bases). This CDR3 is 12 amino acids long. V was cut by 7 bases and J by 9 bases, with 15 bases left in between.

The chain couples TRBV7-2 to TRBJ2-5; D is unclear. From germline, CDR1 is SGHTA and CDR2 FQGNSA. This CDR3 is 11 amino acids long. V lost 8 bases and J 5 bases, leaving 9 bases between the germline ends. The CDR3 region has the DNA TGTGCCAGCGAGCCCTGGGAGACCCAGTACTTC. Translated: CASEPWETQYF.

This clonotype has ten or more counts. The DNA of the CDR3 is TGTGCCAGCAGCCCCCCAGGGTTGGGAAACACCATATATTTT. The encoded protein is CASSPPGLGNTIYF. This chain links TRBV28 with TRBJ1-3, with D maybe TRBD1 (5 bases). Looked up from germline, CDR1 is MDHEN and CDR2 is SYDVKM. There are 14 residues in the CDR3. Trimming cost V 6 bases and J 4 bases, with 13 bases left between them.

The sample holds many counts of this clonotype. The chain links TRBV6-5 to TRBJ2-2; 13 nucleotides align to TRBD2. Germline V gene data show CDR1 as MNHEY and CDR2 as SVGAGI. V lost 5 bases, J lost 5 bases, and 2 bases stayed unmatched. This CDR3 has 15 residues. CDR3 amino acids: CASSTSGRATGELFF. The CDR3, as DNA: TGTGCCAGCAGTACTAGCGGGAGGGCAACCGGGGAGCTGTTTTTT.

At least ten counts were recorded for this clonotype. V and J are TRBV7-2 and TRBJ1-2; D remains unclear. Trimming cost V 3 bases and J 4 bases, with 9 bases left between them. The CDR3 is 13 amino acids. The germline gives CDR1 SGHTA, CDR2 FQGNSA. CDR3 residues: CASSFLGIYGYTF. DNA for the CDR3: TGTGCCAGCAGCTTTCTAGGGATCTATGGCTACACCTTC. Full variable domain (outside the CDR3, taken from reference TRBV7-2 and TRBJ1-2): GAGVSQSPSNKVTEKGKDVELRCDPISGHTALYWYRQSLGQGLEFLIYFQGNSAPDKSGLPSDRFSAERTGGSVSTLTIQRTQQEDSAVYLCASSFLGIYGYTFGSGTRLTVV.

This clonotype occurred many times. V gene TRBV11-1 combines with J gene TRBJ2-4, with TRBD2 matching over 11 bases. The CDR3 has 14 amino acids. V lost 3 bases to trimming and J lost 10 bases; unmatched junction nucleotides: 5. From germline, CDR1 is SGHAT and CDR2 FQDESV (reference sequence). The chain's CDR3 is CASSLMTSGVIQYF. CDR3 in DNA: TGTGCCAGCAGCTTGATGACTAGCGGGGTTATTCAGTACTTC. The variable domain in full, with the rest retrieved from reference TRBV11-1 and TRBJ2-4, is EAEVAQSPRYKITEKSQAVAFWCDPISGHATLYWYRQILGQGPELLVQFQDESVVDDSQLPKDRFSAERLKGVDSTLKIQPAELGDSAMYLCASSLMTSGVIQYFGAGTRLSVL.

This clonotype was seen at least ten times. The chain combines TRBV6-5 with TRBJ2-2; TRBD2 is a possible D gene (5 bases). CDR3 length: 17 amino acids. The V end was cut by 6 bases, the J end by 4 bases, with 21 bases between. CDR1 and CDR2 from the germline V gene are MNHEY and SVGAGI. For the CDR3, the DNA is TGTGCCAGCAGCTACGGGGTCAGTGGGAGTTTCACCGGGGAGCTGTTTTTT. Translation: CASSYGVSGSFTGELFF.

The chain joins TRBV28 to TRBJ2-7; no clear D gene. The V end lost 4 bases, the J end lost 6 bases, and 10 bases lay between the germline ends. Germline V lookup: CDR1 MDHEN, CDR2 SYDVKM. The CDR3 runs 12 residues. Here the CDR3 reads CASSYPVGEQYF. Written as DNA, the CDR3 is TGTGCCAGCAGTTACCCGGTGGGCGAGCAGTACTTC. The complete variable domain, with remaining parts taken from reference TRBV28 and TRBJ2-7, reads DVKVTQSSRYLVKRTGEKVFLECVQDMDHENMFWYRQDPGLGLRLIYFSYDVKMKEKGDIPEGYSVSREKKERFSLILESASTNQTSMYLCASSYPVGEQYFGPGTRLTVT.

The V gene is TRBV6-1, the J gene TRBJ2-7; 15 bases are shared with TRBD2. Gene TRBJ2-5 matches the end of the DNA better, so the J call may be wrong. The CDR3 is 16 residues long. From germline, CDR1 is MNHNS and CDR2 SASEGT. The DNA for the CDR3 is TGTGCCAGCAGTCCTTGGACTAGCGGGGGGGCGGAGACCCAGTACTTC. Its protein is CASSPWTSGGAETQYF.

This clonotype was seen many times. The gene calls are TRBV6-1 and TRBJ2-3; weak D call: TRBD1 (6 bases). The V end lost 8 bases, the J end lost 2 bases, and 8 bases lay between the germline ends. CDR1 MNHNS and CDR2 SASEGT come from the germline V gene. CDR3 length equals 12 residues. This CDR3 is CASRDTTDTQYF. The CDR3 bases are TGTGCCAGCCGGGACACCACAGATACGCAGTATTTT.

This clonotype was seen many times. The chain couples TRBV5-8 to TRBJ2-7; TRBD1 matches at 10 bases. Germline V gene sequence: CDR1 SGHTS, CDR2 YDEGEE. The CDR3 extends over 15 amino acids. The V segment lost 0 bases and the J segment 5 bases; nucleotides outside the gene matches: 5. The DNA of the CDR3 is TGTGCCAGCAGCTTGGTAGGGACAGGGGCTCACGAGCAGTACTTC. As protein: CASSLVGTGAHEQYF.

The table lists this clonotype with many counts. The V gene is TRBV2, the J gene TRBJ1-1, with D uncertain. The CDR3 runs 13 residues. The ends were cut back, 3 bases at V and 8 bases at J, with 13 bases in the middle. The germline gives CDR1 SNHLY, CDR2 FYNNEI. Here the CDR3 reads CASSDRSQTEAFF. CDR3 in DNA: TGTGCCAGCAGTGATCGGTCGCAGACGGAAGCTTTCTTT.